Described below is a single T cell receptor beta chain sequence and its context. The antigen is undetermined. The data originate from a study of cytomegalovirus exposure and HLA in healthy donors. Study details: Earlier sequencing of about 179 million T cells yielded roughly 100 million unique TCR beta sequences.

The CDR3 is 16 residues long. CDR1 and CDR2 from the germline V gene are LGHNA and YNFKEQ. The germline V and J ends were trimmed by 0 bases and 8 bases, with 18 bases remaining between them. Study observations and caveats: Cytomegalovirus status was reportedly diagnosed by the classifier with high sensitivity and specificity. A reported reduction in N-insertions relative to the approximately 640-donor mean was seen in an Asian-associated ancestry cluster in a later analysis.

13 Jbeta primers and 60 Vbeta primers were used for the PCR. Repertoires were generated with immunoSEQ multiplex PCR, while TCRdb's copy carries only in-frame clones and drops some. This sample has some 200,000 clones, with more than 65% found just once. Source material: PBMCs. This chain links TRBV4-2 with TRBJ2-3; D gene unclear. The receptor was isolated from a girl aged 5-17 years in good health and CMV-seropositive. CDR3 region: CASSQEGNSERSTQYF. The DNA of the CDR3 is TGTGCCAGCAGCCAAGAGGGTAACTCGGAGAGGTCTACGCAGTATTTT.